A selection of T cell receptor beta chains follows, all from one sample in a study of blood T cell repertoires in COVID-19. Libraries were prepared by immunoSEQ multiplex PCR; TCRdb keeps only in-frame clonotypes and omits some of them. The sample carries around 25,000 clones, roughly 79% recorded once. Sequences were obtained from peripheral blood. These receptors originate from a man in his 70s with acute or convalescent COVID-19. Each CDR3 is given with its conserved first and last residue. D genes are given only for firm matches. Some rows have no size entry. The others give once, few or many, or a class for an expanded clone.

CDR3 protein	CDR3 DNA	J gene	D gene	V gene	clone size
CAISGGGLNAGELFF	TGTGCCATCTCTGGGGGGGGCCTAAATGCCGGGGAGCTGTTTTTT	TRBJ2-2	.	TRBV10-3	few
CASSEGRGGSDTQYF	TGTGCCAGCAGTGAAGGGCGCGGGGGTTCAGATACGCAGTATTTT	TRBJ2-3	TRBD2	TRBV2	.
CASSVQGGSYEQYF	TGCGCCAGCAGTGTACAGGGGGGAAGCTACGAGCAGTACTTC	TRBJ2-7	TRBD1	TRBV10-2	.
CASSPAGHQPQHF	TGTGCCAGCTCACCAGCAGGGCATCAGCCCCAGCATTTT	TRBJ1-5	.	TRBV18	.
CASSVHRGRINSYEQYF	TGTGCCAGCAGCGTCCACAGGGGGCGAATCAATTCCTACGAGCAGTACTTC	TRBJ2-7	TRBD1	TRBV11-2	.
CASMARGNTEAFF	TGTGCCAGTATGGCCAGGGGAAACACTGAAGCTTTCTTT	TRBJ1-1	.	TRBV19	.
CASSSILGGTEAFF	TGTGCCAGCAGTTCGATTCTGGGAGGGACTGAAGCTTTCTTT	TRBJ1-1	.	TRBV2	.
CASSVVPQDQGSEAFF	TGTGCCAGCAGCGTAGTGCCTCAGGACCAGGGCTCTGAAGCTTTCTTT	TRBJ1-1	.	TRBV9	.
CASSFPGQGTYTQYF	TGTGCCAGCAGCTTCCCGGGACAGGGCACATATACGCAGTATTTT	TRBJ2-3	TRBD1	TRBV11-2	.
CAWSVGGGADTQYF	TGTGCCTGGAGTGTAGGCGGGGGGGCGGATACGCAGTATTTT	TRBJ2-3	TRBD2	TRBV30	.
CATSPKGEYTEAFF	TGTGCCACCAGCCCGAAGGGGGAGTACACTGAAGCTTTCTTT	TRBJ1-1	.	TRBV15	once
CAWSYPRVNQPQHF	TGTGCCTGGAGTTATCCCAGGGTTAATCAGCCCCAGCATTTT	TRBJ1-5	.	TRBV30	.
CASSDRAPGELFF	TGTGCCAGCAGTGACAGGGCTCCCGGGGAGCTGTTTTTT	TRBJ2-2	.	TRBV6-1	.
CASSLGRQGGGQPQHF	TGTGCCAGCAGCTTGGGCCGACAGGGAGGTGGTCAGCCCCAGCATTTT	TRBJ1-5	TRBD1	TRBV7-2	once
CASSHLAGGTYEQYF	TGTGCCAGCAGCCACCTAGCGGGGGGGACCTACGAGCAGTACTTC	TRBJ2-7	TRBD2	TRBV5-5	.
CASRQREVTEAFF	TGTGCCAGCAGACAGAGGGAGGTCACTGAAGCTTTCTTT	TRBJ1-1	.	TRBV2	.
CASSSDSNSPLHF	TGCGCCAGCAGCTCAGACAGCAATTCACCCCTCCACTTT	TRBJ1-6	.	TRBV5-1	once
CASSLPSYQPQHF	TGTGCCAGCAGTTTACCCAGTTATCAGCCCCAGCATTTT	TRBJ1-5	.	TRBV12-3/TRBV12-4	.
CASSGTAGGPNTEAFF	TGCGCCAGCAGCGGGACGGCAGGGGGCCCGAACACTGAAGCTTTCTTT	TRBJ1-1	TRBD1	TRBV5-1	.
CASSPLNQATGELFF	TGTGCCAGCAGCCCCCTAAACCAGGCCACCGGGGAGCTGTTTTTT	TRBJ2-2	.	TRBV3-1/TRBV3-2	.
CASSSTTGGTQYF	TGTGCCAGCAGCTCAACTACTGGAGGTACGCAGTATTTT	TRBJ2-3	.	TRBV11-2	.
CASSPSGGTDGYTF	TGTGCCAGCAGCCCTAGCGGGGGGACAGATGGCTACACCTTC	TRBJ1-2	TRBD1	TRBV11-2	.
CASSEVTGVGGYTF	TGCGCCAGCAGTGAGGTAACAGGGGTTGGTGGCTACACCTTC	TRBJ1-2	TRBD1	TRBV10-2	.
CASSAGLAGDGRTDTQYF	TGTGCCAGCAGCGCGGGACTAGCGGGAGATGGGCGCACAGATACGCAGTATTTT	TRBJ2-3	TRBD2	TRBV9	once
CASSPLGSSYEQYF	TGTGCCAGCAGCCCACTCGGGTCGTCCTACGAGCAGTACTTC	TRBJ2-7	.	TRBV13	.
CASSVTGSNYGYTF	TGTGCCAGCAGCGTGACAGGGTCTAACTATGGCTACACCTTC	TRBJ1-2	TRBD1	TRBV5-5	few
CASSQERNEQYF	TGTGCCAGCAGCCAAGAGAGGAACGAGCAGTACTTC	TRBJ2-7	.	TRBV3-1/TRBV3-2	.